This T cell receptor beta chain was sequenced for a study of cytotoxic CD8 clonotypes in ibrutinib-treated CLL. Looking at the study overall: Sequenced samples delivered averages of around 260,000 productive templates and around 94,000 productive rearrangements.

This CDR3 contains 15 residues. The V end lost 4 bases, the J end lost 1 base, and 14 bases lay between the germline ends. Germline V CDR1 and CDR2: SQVTM, ANQGSEA. Sequenced by immunoSEQ multiplex PCR; TCRdb stores in-frame clones only, minus some. The profile shows fewer than 75,000 clones, less than 75% of them singletons. Sequencing used PBMCs, obtained after 12 months of ibrutinib treatment. The receptor was derived from a human donor with chronic lymphocytic leukemia. This chain links TRBV29-1 with TRBJ2-1; D gene uncertain. CDR3: CSVAGRLKSYNEQFF. In DNA, the CDR3 is TGCAGCGTTGCGGGCAGGTTGAAATCCTACAATGAGCAGTTCTTC.